The subject of this entry is one TCR beta chain. This sample was included in a study of control samples from healthy donors and cancer patients. V shed 2 bases and J shed 3 bases, with 10 bases lying between them. Germline V gene sequence: CDR1 SEHNR, CDR2 FQNEAQ (reference sequence). The CDR3 is made up of 14 amino acids. Clones were sequenced by immunoSEQ multiplex PCR, and TCRdb holds only the in-frame ones, with some missing. The repertoire holds 80,000 to 100,000 clones, with 80% to 95% as singletons. This chain links TRBV7-9 with TRBJ2-5; D uncertain. The sequencing sample was made of blood. The receptor was isolated from a human donor in good health. The donor label of this sample is uncertain. In DNA, the CDR3 is TGTGCCAGCAGCTTATTCGGACGGGAAGAGACCCAGTACTTC. Translated, it gives CASSLFGREETQYF.